Listed below are T cell receptor beta chains from one sample, sequenced in a study of blood T cell repertoires in COVID-19. The protocol was immunoSEQ multiplex PCR, while the TCRdb copy is restricted to in-frame clones and leaves out a portion. The data hold some 150,000 clones, with 88% observed a single time. The sample was PBMCs or T cells enriched from blood (not recorded which). The receptors come from a woman between 25 and 40 years old with acute COVID-19. The CDR3 runs from the conserved cysteine through the conserved F or W. A D gene is named only where the DNA matches it firmly. Only some rows state a clone size, as once, few, many or a class for expanded clones.

size | J | D | V | CDR3 | DNA
- | TRBJ2-2 | - | TRBV4-3 | CASSQDREGIHTGELFF | TGCGCCAGCAGCCAAGATCGGGAAGGGATCCACACCGGGGAGCTGTTTTTT
- | TRBJ1-2 | TRBD1 | TRBV19 | CASRIQGNYGYTF | TGTGCCAGTAGGATACAGGGGAACTATGGCTACACCTTC
- | TRBJ2-1 | TRBD1 | TRBV9 | CASSRGQGELYNEQFF | TGTGCCAGCAGCCGGGGACAGGGGGAGCTCTACAATGAGCAGTTCTTC
- | TRBJ2-1 | TRBD2 | TRBV19 | CASSIASGTVNEQFF | TGTGCCAGTAGTATAGCTAGCGGGACGGTGAATGAGCAGTTCTTC
- | TRBJ2-3 | - | TRBV9 | CASSVTLSTDTQYF | TGTGCCAGCAGCGTAACTCTTAGCACAGATACGCAGTATTTT
- | TRBJ2-2 | TRBD2 | TRBV7-3 | CASSLGLAGSYTGELFF | TGTGCCAGCAGCTTAGGGCTAGCGGGGTCATATACCGGGGAGCTGTTTTTT
few | TRBJ2-2 | TRBD2 | TRBV2 | CASSDERGGNTGELFF | TGTGCCAGCAGTGACGAGCGGGGTGGGAACACCGGGGAGCTGTTTTTT
- | TRBJ1-3 | TRBD1 | TRBV7-9 | CASSLYGDSPRWGNTIYF | TGTGCCAGCAGCTTATACGGGGACAGCCCGAGGTGGGGAAACACCATATATTTT
- | TRBJ2-3 | TRBD2 | TRBV27 | CASSIWTSGDTQYF | TGTGCCAGCTCGATTTGGACTAGTGGGGATACGCAGTATTTT
- | TRBJ1-4 | - | TRBV7-9 | CASSLGWDTNNEKLFF | TGTGCCAGCAGCTTAGGATGGGACACGAATAATGAAAAACTGTTTTTT
- | TRBJ2-1 | TRBD2 | TRBV5-1 | CASSRAGGRDEQFF | TGCGCCAGCAGTCGCGCGGGAGGACGGGATGAGCAGTTCTTC
- | TRBJ1-1 | - | TRBV11-2 | CASSFRGMGSMNTEAFF | TGTGCCAGCAGCTTTAGGGGCATGGGTAGCATGAACACTGAAGCTTTCTTT
- | TRBJ2-3 | - | TRBV2 | CASALITDTDTQYF | TGTGCCAGCGCCCTTATTACAGACACAGATACGCAGTATTTT
once | TRBJ2-3 | - | TRBV5-1 | CASSLSGRDHTDTQYF | TGCGCCAGCAGCTTGAGCGGGCGGGATCACACAGATACGCAGTATTTT
few | TRBJ1-1 | - | TRBV5-1 | CASSLHRGTTEAFF | TGCGCCAGCAGCTTGCATAGGGGAACTACTGAAGCTTTCTTT
- | TRBJ2-1 | - | TRBV3-1/TRBV3-2 | CASRGAGENEQFF | TGTGCCAGCAGGGGGGCAGGGGAAAATGAGCAGTTCTTC
once | TRBJ2-5 | TRBD2 | TRBV3-1/TRBV3-2 | CASSQGWREAAQTQYF | TGTGCCAGCAGCCAAGGGTGGCGGGAGGCAGCGCAGACCCAGTACTTC
- | TRBJ2-7 | TRBD2 | TRBV6-5 | CASSSTSGPSYEQYF | TGTGCCAGCAGTTCGACTAGCGGACCCTCCTACGAGCAGTACTTC
- | TRBJ1-1 | - | TRBV20-1 | CSARGRTEAFF | TGCAGTGCTAGAGGCAGGACTGAAGCTTTCTTT
- | TRBJ2-7 | - | TRBV13 | CASSLSPSLQYF | TGTGCCAGCAGCTTATCGCCAAGCCTGCAGTACTTC
- | TRBJ2-1 | TRBD2 | TRBV6-5 | CATGGGPSYNEQFF | TGTGCCACGGGGGGAGGGCCCTCCTACAATGAGCAGTTCTTC
- | TRBJ1-5 | - | TRBV24-1 | CATRPALNQPQHF | TGTGCCACCCGGCCGGCACTAAATCAGCCCCAGCATTTT
- | TRBJ1-2 | - | TRBV28 | CASSSFNSNYGYTF | TGTGCCAGCAGTTCCTTTAACAGTAACTATGGCTACACCTTC
- | TRBJ2-4 | TRBD2 | TRBV2 | CASSEGRGGLAINIQYF | TGTGCCAGCAGTGAGGGGAGGGGGGGACTAGCGATCAACATTCAGTACTTC
- | TRBJ2-3 | TRBD2 | TRBV27 | CASNLLAGAPDTQYF | TGTGCCAGCAACCTACTAGCGGGAGCTCCAGATACGCAGTATTTT
- | TRBJ1-1 | TRBD1 | TRBV5-1 | CASRTGQGPEAFF | TGCGCCAGCCGGACAGGGCAAGGTCCTGAAGCTTTCTTT
- | TRBJ2-7 | TRBD1 | TRBV7-2 | CASSLTGASYEQYF | TGTGCCAGCAGCTTGACAGGGGCCTCTTACGAGCAGTACTTC
- | TRBJ1-6 | - | TRBV27 | CASSLGSVAPLHF | TGTGCCAGCAGTTTAGGTTCGGTGGCACCCCTCCACTTT
- | TRBJ2-5 | - | TRBV6-5 | CASSKAGLVTQYF | TGTGCCAGTTCAAAGGCGGGACTTGTGACCCAGTACTTC
- | TRBJ2-7 | - | TRBV13 | CASSHRRGAYEQYF | TGTGCCAGCAGCCATCGCAGGGGGGCCTACGAGCAGTACTTC
- | TRBJ1-2 | - | TRBV28 | CASHGEGNAYGYTF | TGTGCCAGCCATGGGGAGGGTAACGCCTATGGCTACACCTTC
- | TRBJ1-1 | TRBD1 | TRBV24-1 | CATSEQGQGLTEAFF | TGTGCCACCAGTGAGCAGGGACAGGGGCTCACTGAAGCTTTCTTT
- | TRBJ2-7 | TRBD1 | TRBV5-4 | CASSSSGTGIYEQYF | TGTGCCAGCAGCTCCTCCGGGACAGGTATTTACGAGCAGTACTTC
- | TRBJ2-7 | TRBD2 | TRBV28 | CASFGLAGGYDEQYF | TGTGCCAGCTTCGGACTAGCGGGAGGATACGACGAGCAGTACTTC
- | TRBJ1-6 | - | TRBV27 | CASRTTDFNSPLHF | TGTGCCAGCAGAACGACAGACTTTAATTCACCCCTCCACTTT
- | TRBJ1-6 | - | TRBV28 | CASRMLNRNSPLHF | TGTGCCAGCAGGATGTTAAACAGGAATTCACCCCTCCACTTT
once | TRBJ2-3 | TRBD2 | TRBV5-1 | CASSFGTSGRIDTQYF | TGCGCCAGCAGCTTTGGAACTAGCGGGAGGATAGATACGCAGTATTTT